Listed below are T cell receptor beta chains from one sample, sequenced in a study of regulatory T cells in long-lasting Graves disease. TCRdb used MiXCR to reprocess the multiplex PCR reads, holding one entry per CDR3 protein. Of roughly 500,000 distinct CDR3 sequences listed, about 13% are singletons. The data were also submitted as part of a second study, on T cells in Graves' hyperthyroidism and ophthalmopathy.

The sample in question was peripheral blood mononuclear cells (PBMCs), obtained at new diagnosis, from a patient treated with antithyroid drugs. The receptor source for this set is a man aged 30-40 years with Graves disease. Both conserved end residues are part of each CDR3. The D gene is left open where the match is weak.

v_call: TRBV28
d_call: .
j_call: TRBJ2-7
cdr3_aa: CASRRISYEQYF

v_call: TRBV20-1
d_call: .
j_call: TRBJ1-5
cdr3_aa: CSAWDTNQPQHF

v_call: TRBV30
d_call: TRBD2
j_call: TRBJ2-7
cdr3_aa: CAWIPSGSSIYEQYF

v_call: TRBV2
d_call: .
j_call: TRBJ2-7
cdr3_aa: CASKVYYEQYF

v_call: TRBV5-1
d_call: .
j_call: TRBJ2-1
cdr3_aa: CASSLFAGLTGINNEQFF

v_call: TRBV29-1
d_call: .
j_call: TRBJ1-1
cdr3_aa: CSVGISGNTEAFF

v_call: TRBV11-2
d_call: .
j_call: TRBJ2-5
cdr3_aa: CASSLEGAYQETQYF

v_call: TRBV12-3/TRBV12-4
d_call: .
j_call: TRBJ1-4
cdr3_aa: CASSFLGRQEKLFF

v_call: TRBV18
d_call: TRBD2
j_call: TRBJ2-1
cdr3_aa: CASSPRTSGRASNEQFF

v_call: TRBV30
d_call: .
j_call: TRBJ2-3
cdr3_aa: CAWREYTDTQYF

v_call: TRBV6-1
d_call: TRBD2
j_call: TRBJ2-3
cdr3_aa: CASSRSGRYTDTQYF

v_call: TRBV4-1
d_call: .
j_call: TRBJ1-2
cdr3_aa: CASSNLREDGYTF

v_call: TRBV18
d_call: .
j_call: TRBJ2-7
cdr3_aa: CASSPAAGSEQYF

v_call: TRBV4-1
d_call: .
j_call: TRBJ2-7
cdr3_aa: CASSDGEDEQYF

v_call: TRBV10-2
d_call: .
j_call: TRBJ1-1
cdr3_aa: CASSGQGNKAFF

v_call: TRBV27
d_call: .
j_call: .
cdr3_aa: CASSLAGLQETQYF

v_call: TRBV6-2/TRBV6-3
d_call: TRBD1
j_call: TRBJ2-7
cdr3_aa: CARATQGAHEQYF

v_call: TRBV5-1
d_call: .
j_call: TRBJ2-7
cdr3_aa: CASSFLPSLSYEQYF

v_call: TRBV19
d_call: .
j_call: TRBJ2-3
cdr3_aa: CASSIDFSGRTDTQYF

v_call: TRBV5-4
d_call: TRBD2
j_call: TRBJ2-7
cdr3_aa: CASSQGRGLTSSEQYF

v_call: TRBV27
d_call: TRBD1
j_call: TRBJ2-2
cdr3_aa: CASSTRDRGSGELFF

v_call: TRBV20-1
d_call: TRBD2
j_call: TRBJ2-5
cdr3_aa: CSAHGTSPLGGETQYF

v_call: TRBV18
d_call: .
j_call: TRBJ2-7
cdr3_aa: CASSPDGGPYEQYF

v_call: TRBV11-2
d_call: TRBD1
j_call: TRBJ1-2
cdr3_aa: CASSQQTGADYGYTF

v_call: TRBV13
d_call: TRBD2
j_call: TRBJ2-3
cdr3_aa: CASRSAQGGADTQYF

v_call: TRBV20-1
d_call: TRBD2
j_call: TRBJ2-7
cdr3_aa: CSARDPQGLAGAIGQYF

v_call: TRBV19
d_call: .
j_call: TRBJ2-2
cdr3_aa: CASKGVASNTGELFF

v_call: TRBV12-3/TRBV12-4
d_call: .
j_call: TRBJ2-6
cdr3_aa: CASRAILRASGANVLTF

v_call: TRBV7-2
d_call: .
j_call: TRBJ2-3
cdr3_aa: CASRPRTPGTDTQYF

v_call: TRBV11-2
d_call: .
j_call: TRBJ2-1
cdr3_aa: CASSLARGPLNEQFF

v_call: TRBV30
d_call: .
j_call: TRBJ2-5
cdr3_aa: CAWSGLRERRQETQYF

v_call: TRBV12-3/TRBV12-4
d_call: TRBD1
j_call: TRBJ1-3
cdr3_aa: CASTTDRATGNTIYF

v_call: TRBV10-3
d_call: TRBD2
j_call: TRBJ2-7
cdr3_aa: CAIRPLAGPYEQYF

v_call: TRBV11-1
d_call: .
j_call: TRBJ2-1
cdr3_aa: CASSLVGAYNEQFF

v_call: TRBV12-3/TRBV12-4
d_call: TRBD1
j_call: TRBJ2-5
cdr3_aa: CATTRRGLGQETQYF

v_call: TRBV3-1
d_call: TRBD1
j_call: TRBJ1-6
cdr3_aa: CASSQGQGTSSPLHF

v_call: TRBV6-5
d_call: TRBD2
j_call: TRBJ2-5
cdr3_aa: CASSYFWTSGSETQYF

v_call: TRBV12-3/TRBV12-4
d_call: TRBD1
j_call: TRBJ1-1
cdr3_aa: CASSHGMYRGRGTEAFF

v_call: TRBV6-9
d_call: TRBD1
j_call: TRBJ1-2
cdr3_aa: CASSYSRDRGMGGYTF

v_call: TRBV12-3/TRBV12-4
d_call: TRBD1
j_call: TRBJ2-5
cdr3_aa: CASSLVGTGVAETQYF

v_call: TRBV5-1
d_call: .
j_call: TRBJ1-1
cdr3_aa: CASSLSGGLNTEAFF

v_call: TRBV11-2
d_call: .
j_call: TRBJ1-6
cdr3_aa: CASSSDAGANSPLHF

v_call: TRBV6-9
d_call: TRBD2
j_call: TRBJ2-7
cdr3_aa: CASSYSWTSGSYEQYF

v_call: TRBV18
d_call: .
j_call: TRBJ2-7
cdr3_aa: CASPPPRSYEQYF

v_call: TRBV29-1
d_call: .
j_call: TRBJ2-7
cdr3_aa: CSVARGPNEQYF

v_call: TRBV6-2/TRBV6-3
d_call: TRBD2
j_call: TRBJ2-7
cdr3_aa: CASRLTSATQDEQYF

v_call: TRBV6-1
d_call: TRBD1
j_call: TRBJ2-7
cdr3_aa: CASSRQGADEQYF

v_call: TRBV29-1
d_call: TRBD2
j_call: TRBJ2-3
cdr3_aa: CSVQAGGLADTQYF

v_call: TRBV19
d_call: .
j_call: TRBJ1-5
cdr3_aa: CASSTGKNSNQPQRF

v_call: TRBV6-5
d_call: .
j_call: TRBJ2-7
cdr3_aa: CASSFRDMHYEQYF

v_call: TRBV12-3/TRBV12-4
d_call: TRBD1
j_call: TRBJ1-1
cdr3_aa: CASSTRDRENTEAFF

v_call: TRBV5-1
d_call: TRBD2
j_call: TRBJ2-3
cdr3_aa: CASSFASGRTDTQYF

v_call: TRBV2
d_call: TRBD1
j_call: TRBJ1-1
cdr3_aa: CASLGQGGTEAFF

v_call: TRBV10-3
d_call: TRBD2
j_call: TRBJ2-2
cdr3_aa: CAISPYEGSSGANTGELFF